Following are 8 T cell receptor beta chains from one sample sequenced in a study of blood T cell repertoires in COVID-19. The data were produced by immunoSEQ multiplex PCR, yet TCRdb's version contains in-frame clones alone and is incomplete. The sample includes under 300,000 clones, around 88% of them seen just once. The sequenced sample consisted of peripheral blood. These receptors were collected from a man at least 80 years old with acute or convalescent COVID-19.

This chain joins TRBV3-1 (or the pseudogene TRBV3-2) and TRBJ2-6; 10 nucleotides match TRBD1. The ends lost 1 base at V and 0 bases at J; junction bases unmatched: 6. Germline lookup yields CDR1 LGHDT and CDR2 YNNKEL (reference sequence). The CDR3 has 19 residues. The CDR3 DNA sequence: TGTGCCAGCAGCCAAGTTGGGGGGACAGGGGCCTCTGGGGCCAACGTCCTGACTTTC. This gives the protein CASSQVGGTGASGANVLTF.

The chain uses TRBV2 and TRBJ1-4, with 7 bases that match TRBD1. Losses at the gene ends were 6 bases for V and 8 bases for J; bases not matched to a gene: 9. Germline V lookup: CDR1 SNHLY, CDR2 FYNNEI. The CDR3 runs 14 residues. The CDR3: CASRDDRVNEKLFF. CDR3 coding DNA: TGTGCCAGCAGGGATGACAGGGTGAACGAAAAACTGTTTTTT.

The chain combines TRBV25-1 with TRBJ1-2; 7 bases fit TRBD1. The CDR3 consists of 12 residues. Germline loops: CDR1 MGHDK, CDR2 SYGVNS. With V trimmed by 6 bases and J by 7 bases, 5 bases remained unmatched. CDR3 bases: TGTGCCAGCAGCAAGGGGGCGAGTGGCTACACCTTC. It specifies CASSKGASGYTF.

This clone has a handful of counts. V usage is TRBV9 and J usage is TRBJ1-3; D may be TRBD1 (5 bases). This CDR3 is 17 amino acids long. The V end lost 4 bases, the J end lost 3 bases, and 20 bases lay between the germline ends. Per the germline V gene, CDR1 is SGDLS and CDR2 is YYNGEE. Here the CDR3 reads CASSLGADELVGNTIYF. The CDR3 nucleotides read TGTGCCAGCAGCCTTGGGGCGGATGAGCTGGTTGGAAACACCATATATTTT.

A remark on this clone: The identical CDR3 is also encoded by other nucleotide sequences in the sample. CDR3: CASSPGQGGQPQHF. The CDR3 nucleotides are TGTGCCAGCTCACCAGGACAGGGAGGTCAGCCCCAGCATTTT. This chain uses TRBV18 with TRBJ1-5, with TRBD1 matching 8 bases. The germline gives CDR1 KGHSH, CDR2 LQKENI. The CDR3 runs 14 residues. V was pared by 2 bases and J by 6 bases, with 3 bases of the junction left unmatched.

In its sample, this clone was seen once. V is TRBV12-2 and J is TRBJ1-3; TRBD1 reflects the table's D call only, with no check against the DNA. TRBV12-2 is tagged as a pseudogene. CDR3 length equals 18 residues. In DNA form, the CDR3 reads TGTGCAAGTCGCTTGGGGACAGGGGGTTCGTGGTCTGGAAACACCATATATTTT. Protein: CASRLGTGGSWSGNTIYF.

As to this clone: At one boundary the junction diverges from the germline segment, which might be a read error. This sequence joins TRBV5-6 and TRBJ1-5; D is undetermined. This CDR3 has 14 amino acids. Germline V gene lookup returns CDR1 SGHDT and CDR2 YYEEEE. The CDR3 sequence is CASSLAGQGQPQHF. The CDR3 DNA follows: TGTGCCAGCAGTTTGGCAGGTCAAGGTCAGCCCCAGCATTTT.

V and J are TRBV6-1 and TRBJ2-7; 9 bases fit TRBD1. Germline loops: CDR1 MNHNS, CDR2 SASEGT. With V trimmed by 2 bases and J by 5 bases, 4 bases remained unmatched. The CDR3 is 14 residues long. In DNA, the CDR3 is TGTGCCAGCAGTGAATGGGACAGGGTCAACGAGCAGTACTTC. The encoded protein is CASSEWDRVNEQYF.